These 19 T cell receptor beta chains came from one sample sequenced in a study of T cell repertoires in cytomegalovirus infection. TCRdb re-analysed the reads in MiXCR, keeping a single row per CDR3 protein. Altogether some 920,000 distinct CDR3 sequences are present, approximately 32% being singletons, with the ten largest covering roughly 13%. For these TCRs, the target antigens are not known. The starting material was cultured CD8+ T cells from PBMCs, obtained from culture after CMV antigen stimulation. Every receptor here comes from a human donor in good health (CMV status not recorded). Some clones in this sample may be carry-over from other donors' samples.

This clonotype was seen only a few times. The chain is built from TRBV5-4 and TRBJ2-1; D might be TRBD1 or TRBD2, each matching 5 bases. In germline, CDR1 is SGHNT, CDR2 YYREEE (reference sequence). Trimming shortened V by 0 bases and J by 10 bases, and 14 bases separated the two germline ends. This CDR3 is built from 14 residues. The CDR3 bases are TGTGCCAGCAGCTTGGGGGACCCCTCAGAGGAGCAGTTCTTC. Translation gives CASSLGDPSEEQFF.

This clonotype appeared a few times. The chain is built from TRBV2 and TRBJ1-1; a weak D match, TRBD1 (6 bases). This CDR3 is built from 14 residues. Germline values: CDR1 SNHLY, CDR2 FYNNEI. V was shortened by 3 bases and J by 4 bases, with 12 bases between the two germline ends. The CDR3 loop is CASSDRGPVTEAFF. The CDR3 nucleotides are TGTGCCAGCAGTGACAGGGGCCCAGTCACTGAAGCTTTCTTT.

This clonotype was found a few times. V usage is TRBV4-1 and J usage is TRBJ2-2, with D uncertain. There are 15 residues in the CDR3. V was pared by 0 bases and J by 4 bases, with 9 bases between. The germline CDR1 and CDR2 sequences are MGHRA and YSYEKL. This chain's CDR3 is CASSQEARTTGELFF. In DNA, the CDR3 is TGCGCCAGCAGCCAAGAGGCGCGGACCACCGGGGAGCTGTTTTTT.

The table lists this clonotype with a few counts. This sequence joins TRBV10-3 and TRBJ2-3; 12 bases match TRBD2. Germline V CDR1 and CDR2: ENHRY, SYGVKD. The CDR3 covers 16 residues. Trimming removed 6 bases from V and 3 bases from J; junction bases left unmatched: 7. In DNA form, the CDR3 reads TGTGCCATCAGGACCTTACTAGCGGGGGGTACAGATACGCAGTATTTT. Protein: CAIRTLLAGGTDTQYF.

This clonotype was counted between two and nine times. V and J are TRBV18 and TRBJ2-1; TRBD1 is a possible D gene (5 bases). Germline CDR1 KGHSH, CDR2 LQKENI. Deletions cut 2 bases from V and 8 bases from J, with 22 bases between. There are 17 residues in the CDR3. The CDR3 coding sequence is TGTGCCAGCTCACCAGGACATCTTGGCTTTGTTTCTGATGAGCAGTTCTTC. This sequence encodes CASSPGHLGFVSDEQFF.

The chain carries TRBV28 and TRBJ1-4, with unresolved D. Trimming cost V 6 bases and J 0 bases, with 5 bases left between them. The CDR3 has 13 amino acids. CDR1 and CDR2 from the germline V gene are MDHEN and SYDVKM. This CDR3 is CASRAATNEKLFF. The CDR3 bases are TGTGCCAGCAGGGCAGCAACTAATGAAAAACTGTTTTTT.

The sample holds many counts of this clonotype. The rearrangement joins TRBV7-2 to TRBJ2-7, with D uncertain. Germline V gene data show CDR1 as SGHTA and CDR2 as FQGNSA. The CDR3 totals 11 residues. The V gene lost 8 bases and the J gene lost 7 bases, with 12 bases spanning the gap. The CDR3 region has the DNA TGTGCCAGCGTTTTTGGCGCGGAGCAGTACGTC. This gives the protein CASVFGAEQYV.

The sample holds many counts of this clonotype. The rearrangement uses TRBV19 and TRBJ1-1; the D is unclear. The germline CDR1 and CDR2 sequences are LNHDA and SQIVND (reference sequence). Trimming shortened V by 6 bases and J by 0 bases, and 17 bases separated the two germline ends. This CDR3 spans 16 amino acids. The CDR3 is CASRAEGYHMNTEAFF. In nucleotides, the CDR3 is TGTGCCAGTAGGGCAGAGGGTTACCACATGAACACTGAAGCTTTCTTT.

With regard to this clonotype: A clone one base away is much larger, so this may be a read error. The chain recombines TRBV27 with TRBJ2-1; 7 bases agree with TRBD1. The CDR3 has 14 residues. Looked up from germline, CDR1 is MNHEY and CDR2 is SMNVEV (reference sequence). The V segment lost 6 bases and the J segment 0 bases; nucleotides outside the gene matches: 2. CDR3 protein: CASSTGVSYNEQFF. The DNA of the CDR3 is TGTGCCAGCAGCACAGGGGTCTCCTACAATGAGCAGTTCTTC.

Concerning this clonotype: The junction shows a germline mismatch at one end, possibly a read error. The J gene is TRBJ2-1, the V gene TRBV5-5; D perhaps matches TRBD2 (6 bases). The CDR3 runs 13 residues. From germline, CDR1 is SGHKS and CDR2 YYEKEE (reference sequence). The DNA for the CDR3 is TGTACCAGCAGCTTGGAGGGTCGCAATGAGCAGTTCTTC. It translates to CTSSLEGRNEQFF.

The chain employs TRBV6-1 and TRBJ1-1; 7 bases fit TRBD1. Germline loops: CDR1 MNHNS, CDR2 SASEGT. The CDR3 runs to 15 residues. With V trimmed by 4 bases and J by 4 bases, 9 bases remained unmatched. The CDR3 sequence: CASSGIGGMGTEAFF. DNA of the CDR3: TGTGCCAGCAGTGGGATAGGGGGCATGGGCACTGAAGCTTTCTTT.

The genes are TRBV27 and TRBJ2-3; 9 bases line up with TRBD2. The CDR3 contains 17 residues. J was trimmed by 0 bases and V by 1 base; bases with no gene match: 5. Germline lookup yields CDR1 MNHEY and CDR2 SMNVEV (reference sequence). CDR3 residues: CASSLWRGLASTDTQYF. The CDR3, as DNA: TGTGCCAGCAGTTTATGGAGGGGACTAGCTAGCACAGATACGCAGTATTTT.

The gene calls are TRBV6-6 and TRBJ2-5; D unresolved. CDR3 length: 12 residues. Trimming took off 7 bases at V and 5 bases at J, with 11 bases between the two ends. Germline V CDR1 and CDR2: MNHNY, SVGAGI (reference sequence). CDR3 region: CASTSDGETQYF. DNA of the CDR3: TGTGCCAGCACATCTGACGGTGAGACCCAGTACTTC.

Only a few counts were recorded for this clonotype. The V gene is TRBV12-3 or TRBV12-4, the J gene TRBJ1-2; the match to TRBD1 covers 8 bases. This CDR3 spans 16 amino acids. Losses at the gene ends were 4 bases for V and 0 bases for J; bases not matched to a gene: 7. In DNA, the CDR3 is TGTGCCAGCAGTTCTGGGACAGGAATTACTAACTATGGCTACACCTTC. It encodes CASSSGTGITNYGYTF.

Points on this clonotype: A read error may be the cause here, since a much bigger clone is one base away. The rearrangement links TRBV7-2 to TRBJ1-4, with 10 bases lining up with TRBD1. The CDR3 length is 16 residues. Germline-derived CDR1 and CDR2 are SGHTA and FQGNSA. CDR3 sequence (DNA): TGTGTCAGCAGAACGGGACAGGGGCCGCCTCGGGAAAAACTGTTTTTT. Translation gives CVSRTGQGPPREKLFF.

This clonotype has just a few counts. This chain joins TRBV6-5 and TRBJ1-6; TRBD1 matches at 8 bases. V shed 4 bases and J 7 bases; nucleotides not matched to a gene: 6. The length of the CDR3 is 15 residues. CDR1 MNHEY and CDR2 SVGAGI come from the germline V gene. This chain's CDR3 is CASSWSGGSNSPLHF. CDR3 nucleotides: TGTGCCAGCAGTTGGTCAGGGGGCTCAAATTCACCCCTCCACTTT.

The chain links TRBV14 to TRBJ1-6; TRBD1 matches 8 bases. V trimming: 4 bases; J trimming: 7 bases; junction bases outside the gene matches: 6. The CDR3 has 15 amino acids. Germline V gene lookup returns CDR1 SGHDN and CDR2 FVKESK. The CDR3 spells CASSPGDRPNSPLHF. The CDR3 DNA is TGTGCCAGCAGCCCGGGGGACAGGCCGAATTCACCCCTCCACTTT.

A few counts support this clonotype. The rearrangement links TRBV29-1 to TRBJ2-5; TRBD2 might be the D (6 bases). CDR1 SQVTM and CDR2 ANQGSEA come from the germline V gene. CDR3 length equals 15 residues. The V and J ends lost 4 bases and 2 bases respectively, with 17 bases between them. CDR3 sequence reads: CSVAVGAGIQETQYF. In nucleotides, the CDR3 is TGCAGCGTTGCGGTAGGAGCGGGTATACAAGAGACCCAGTACTTC. The entire variable domain, with the rest obtained from reference TRBV29-1 and TRBJ2-5, is as follows: SAVISQKPSRDICQRGTSLTIQCQVDSQVTMMFWYRQQPGQSLTLIATANQGSEATYESGFVIDKFPISRPNLTFSTLTVSNMSPEDSSIYLCSVAVGAGIQETQYFGPGTRLLVL.

This sequence joins TRBV6-6 and TRBJ2-3; 9 bases match TRBD1. Germline loops: CDR1 MNHNY, CDR2 SVGAGI (reference sequence). The CDR3 runs 16 residues. V gave up 6 bases and J gave up 2 bases; unmatched junction bases: 9. CDR3 in DNA: TGTGCCAGCAGCTATACCTGGACAGGGGACACAGATACGCAGTATTTT. It encodes CASSYTWTGDTDTQYF.